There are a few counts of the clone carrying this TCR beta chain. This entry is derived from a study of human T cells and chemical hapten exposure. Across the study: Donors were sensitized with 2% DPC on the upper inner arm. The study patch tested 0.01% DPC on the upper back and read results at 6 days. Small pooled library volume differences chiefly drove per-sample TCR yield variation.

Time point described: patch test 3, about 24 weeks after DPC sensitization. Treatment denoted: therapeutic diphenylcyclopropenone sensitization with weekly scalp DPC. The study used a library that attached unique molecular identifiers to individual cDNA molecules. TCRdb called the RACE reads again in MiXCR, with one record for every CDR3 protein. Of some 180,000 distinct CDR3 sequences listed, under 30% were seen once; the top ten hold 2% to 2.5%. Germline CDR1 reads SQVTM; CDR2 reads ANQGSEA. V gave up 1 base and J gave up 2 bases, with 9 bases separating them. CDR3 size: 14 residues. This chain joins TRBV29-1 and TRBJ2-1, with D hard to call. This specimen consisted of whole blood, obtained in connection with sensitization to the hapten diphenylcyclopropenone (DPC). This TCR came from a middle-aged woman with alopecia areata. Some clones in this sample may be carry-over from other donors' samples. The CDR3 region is CSVEVEDPYNEQFF. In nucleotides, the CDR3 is TGCAGCGTTGAAGTAGAGGACCCCTACAATGAGCAGTTCTTC.